The TCR beta chain described here comes from a study of beta chain features in type 1 diabetes. Study-level results: A closer apparent resemblance between naive, central memory and Treg TCRB repertoires was seen in patients than in healthy donors.

Germline CDR1 is SQVTM and CDR2 is ANQGSEA. The CDR3 extends over 12 amino acids. Losses at the gene ends were 7 bases for V and 9 bases for J; bases not matched to a gene: 9. Turning to this clone: Antigen specificity is unknown.

The authors reverse transcribed all of the isolated RNA, so sequencing captured expressed TCRB transcripts. Produced via immunoSEQ multiplex PCR; TCRdb's table is partial and in-frame only. The profile shows 250,000 to 350,000 clones, approximately 11% of them singletons. The sample comprised naive CD4+ T cells from blood. This sequence originates from a woman aged 30 to 39 in good health. The chain combines TRBV29-1 with TRBJ2-1, with TRBD1 identical over 7 bases. The CDR3 DNA sequence: TGCAGCGCCGAGGAAGGGGGCGGTGAGCAGTTCTTC. Protein product: CSAEEGGGEQFF.